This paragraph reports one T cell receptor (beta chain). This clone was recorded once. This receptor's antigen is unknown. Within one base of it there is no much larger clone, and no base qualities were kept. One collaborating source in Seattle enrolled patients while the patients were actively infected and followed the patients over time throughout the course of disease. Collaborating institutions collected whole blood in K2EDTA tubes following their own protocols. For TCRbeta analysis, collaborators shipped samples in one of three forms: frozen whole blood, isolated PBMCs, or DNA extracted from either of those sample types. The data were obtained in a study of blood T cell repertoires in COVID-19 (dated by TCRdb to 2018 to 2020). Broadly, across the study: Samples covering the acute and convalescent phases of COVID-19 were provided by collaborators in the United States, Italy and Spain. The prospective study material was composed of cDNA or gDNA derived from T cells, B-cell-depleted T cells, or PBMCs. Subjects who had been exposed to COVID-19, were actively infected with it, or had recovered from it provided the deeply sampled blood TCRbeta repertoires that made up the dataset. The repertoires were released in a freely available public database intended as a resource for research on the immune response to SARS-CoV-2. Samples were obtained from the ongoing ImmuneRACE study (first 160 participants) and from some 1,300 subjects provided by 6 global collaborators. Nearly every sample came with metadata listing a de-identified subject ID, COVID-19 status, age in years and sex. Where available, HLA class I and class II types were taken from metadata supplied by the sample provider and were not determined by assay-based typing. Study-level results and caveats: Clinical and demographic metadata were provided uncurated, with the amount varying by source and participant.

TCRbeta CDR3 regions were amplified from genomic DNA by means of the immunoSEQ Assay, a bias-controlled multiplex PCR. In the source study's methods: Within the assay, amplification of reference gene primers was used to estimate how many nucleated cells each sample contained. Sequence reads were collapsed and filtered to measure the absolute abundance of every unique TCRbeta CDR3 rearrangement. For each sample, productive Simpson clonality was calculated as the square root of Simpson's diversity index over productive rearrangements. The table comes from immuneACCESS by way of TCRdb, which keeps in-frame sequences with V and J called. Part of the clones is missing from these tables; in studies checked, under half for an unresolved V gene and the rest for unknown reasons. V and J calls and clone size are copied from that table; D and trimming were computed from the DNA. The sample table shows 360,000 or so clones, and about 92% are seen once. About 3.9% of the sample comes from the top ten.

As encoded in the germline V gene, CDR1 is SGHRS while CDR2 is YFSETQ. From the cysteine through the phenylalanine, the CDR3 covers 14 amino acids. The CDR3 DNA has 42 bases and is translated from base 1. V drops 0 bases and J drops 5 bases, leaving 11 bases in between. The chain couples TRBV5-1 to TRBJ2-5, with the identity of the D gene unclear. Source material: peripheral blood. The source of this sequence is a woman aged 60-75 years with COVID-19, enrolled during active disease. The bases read TGCGCCAGCAGCTTGGAAAGGATCGGGGAGACCCAGTACTTC. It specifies CASSLERIGETQYF.